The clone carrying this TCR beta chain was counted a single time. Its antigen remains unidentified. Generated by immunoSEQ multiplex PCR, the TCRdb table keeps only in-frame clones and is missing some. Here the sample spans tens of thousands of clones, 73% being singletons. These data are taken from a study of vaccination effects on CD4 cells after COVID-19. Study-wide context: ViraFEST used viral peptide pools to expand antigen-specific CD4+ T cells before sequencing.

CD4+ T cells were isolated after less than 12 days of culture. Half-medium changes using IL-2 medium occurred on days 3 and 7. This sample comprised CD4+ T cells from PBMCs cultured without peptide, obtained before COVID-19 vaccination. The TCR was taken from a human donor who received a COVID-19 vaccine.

CDR3 region: CASSSGQGHTEAFF. The CDR3 nucleotides read TGTGCCAGCAGCTCGGGACAGGGTCATACTGAAGCTTTCTTT. The chain employs TRBV7-8 and TRBJ1-1, with 9 bases aligning to TRBD1. The J segment lost 5 bases and the V segment lost 4 bases, leaving 5 bases of the junction unmatched. CDR1 is SGHVS, CDR2 FQNEAQ, per germline. This CDR3 region has 14 residues.